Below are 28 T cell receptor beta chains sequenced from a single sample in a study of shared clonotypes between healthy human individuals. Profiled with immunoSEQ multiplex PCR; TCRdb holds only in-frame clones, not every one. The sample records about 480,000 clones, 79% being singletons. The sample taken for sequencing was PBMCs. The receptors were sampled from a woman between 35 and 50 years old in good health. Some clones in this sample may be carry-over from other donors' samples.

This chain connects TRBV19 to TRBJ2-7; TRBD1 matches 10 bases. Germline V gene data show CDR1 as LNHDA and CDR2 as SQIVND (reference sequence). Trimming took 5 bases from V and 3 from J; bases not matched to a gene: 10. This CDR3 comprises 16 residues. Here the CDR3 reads CASSPQGQGSYYEQYF. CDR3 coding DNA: TGTGCCAGTAGTCCACAGGGACAGGGGTCCTACTACGAGCAGTACTTC.

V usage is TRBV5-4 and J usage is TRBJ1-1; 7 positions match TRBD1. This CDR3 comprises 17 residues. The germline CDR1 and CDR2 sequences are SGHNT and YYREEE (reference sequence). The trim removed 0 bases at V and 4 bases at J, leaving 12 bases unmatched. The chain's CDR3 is CASSLAGTAMGLTEAFF. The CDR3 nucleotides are TGTGCCAGCAGCTTGGCCGGGACAGCTATGGGGCTCACTGAAGCTTTCTTT.

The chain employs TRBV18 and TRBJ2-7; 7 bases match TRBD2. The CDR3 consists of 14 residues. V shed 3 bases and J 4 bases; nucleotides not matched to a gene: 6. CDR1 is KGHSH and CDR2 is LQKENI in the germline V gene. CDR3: CASSPSGGSYEQYF. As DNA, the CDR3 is TGTGCCAGCTCACCCAGCGGCGGGAGTTACGAGCAGTACTTC.

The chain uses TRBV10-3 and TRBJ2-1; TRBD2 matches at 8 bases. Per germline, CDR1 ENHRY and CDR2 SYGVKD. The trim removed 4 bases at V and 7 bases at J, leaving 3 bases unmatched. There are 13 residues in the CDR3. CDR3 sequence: CAISGSGSNEQFF. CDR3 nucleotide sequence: TGTGCCATCAGTGGAAGCGGGAGTAATGAGCAGTTCTTC.

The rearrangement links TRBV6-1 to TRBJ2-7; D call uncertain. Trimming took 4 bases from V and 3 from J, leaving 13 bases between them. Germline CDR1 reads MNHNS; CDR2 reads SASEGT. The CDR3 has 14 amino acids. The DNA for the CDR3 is TGTGCCAGCAGTGTCGGACGACTGGGCTACGAGCAGTACTTC. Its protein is CASSVGRLGYEQYF.

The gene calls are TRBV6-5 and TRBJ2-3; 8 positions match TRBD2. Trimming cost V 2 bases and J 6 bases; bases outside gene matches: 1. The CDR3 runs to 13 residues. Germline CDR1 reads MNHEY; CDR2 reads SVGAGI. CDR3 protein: CASSYPGGDTQYF. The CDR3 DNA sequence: TGTGCCAGCAGTTACCCGGGGGGGGATACGCAGTATTTT.

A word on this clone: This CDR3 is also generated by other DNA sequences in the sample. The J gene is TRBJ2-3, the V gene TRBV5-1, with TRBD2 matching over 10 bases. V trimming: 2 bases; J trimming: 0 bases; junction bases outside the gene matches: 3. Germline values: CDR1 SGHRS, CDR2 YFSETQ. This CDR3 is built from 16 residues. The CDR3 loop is CASSLGTSVSTDTQYF. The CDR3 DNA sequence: TGCGCCAGCAGCTTAGGGACTAGCGTTAGCACAGATACGCAGTATTTT. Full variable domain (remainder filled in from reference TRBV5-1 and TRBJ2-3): KAGVTQTPRYLIKTRGQQVTLSCSPISGHRSVSWYQQTPGQGLQFLFEYFSETQRNKGNFPGRFSGRQFSNSRSEMNVSTLELGDSALYLCASSLGTSVSTDTQYFGPGTRLTVL.

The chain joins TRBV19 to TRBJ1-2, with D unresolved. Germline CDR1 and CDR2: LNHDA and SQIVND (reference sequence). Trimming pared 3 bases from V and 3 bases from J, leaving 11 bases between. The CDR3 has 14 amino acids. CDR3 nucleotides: TGTGCCAGTAGTATGGGCGGGCTCTACTATGGCTACACCTTC. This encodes CASSMGGLYYGYTF.

CDR3 in amino acids: CASSLGGGISYNEQFF. The DNA for the CDR3 is TGTGCCAGCAGCTTGGGCGGGGGCATCTCCTACAATGAGCAGTTCTTC. The chain recombines TRBV5-4 with TRBJ2-1; the D gene is possibly TRBD2 (7 bases). Germline CDR1 SGHNT, CDR2 YYREEE (reference sequence). The length of the CDR3 is 16 residues. V lost 0 bases and J lost 0, with 10 bases in between.

Here the CDR3 DNA reads TGTGCCAGCAGTTTGGACAGGAGATACGAGCAGTACTTC. Translating gives CASSLDRRYEQYF. The chain links TRBV27 to TRBJ2-7, with 7 bases identical to TRBD1. The length of the CDR3 is 13 residues. Germline trimming cut 3 bases from V and 4 bases from J; bases unmatched to any gene: 3. Germline V gives CDR1 MNHEY, CDR2 SMNVEV (reference sequence).

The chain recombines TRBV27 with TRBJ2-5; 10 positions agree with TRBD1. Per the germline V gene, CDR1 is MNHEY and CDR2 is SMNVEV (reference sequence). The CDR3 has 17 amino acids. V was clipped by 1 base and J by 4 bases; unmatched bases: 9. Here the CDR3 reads CASSLLTGTGVRETQYF. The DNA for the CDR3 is TGTGCCAGCAGTTTATTAACCGGGACAGGGGTACGAGAGACCCAGTACTTC.

DNA for the CDR3: TGTGCCAGCTCACCACCGTATGGGACTAGCGGCCTTGGGGAGCAGTACTTC. Its protein is CASSPPYGTSGLGEQYF. This chain links TRBV18 with TRBJ2-7; 11 positions match TRBD2. V lost 0 bases and J lost 7; bases outside the gene matches: 11. Germline V gives CDR1 KGHSH, CDR2 LQKENI. The CDR3 has 17 residues.

The CDR3 sequence is CASSPRTDPLEQYF. For the CDR3, the DNA is TGCGCCAGCAGTCCCCGCACAGACCCGCTTGAGCAGTACTTC. The genes are TRBV23-1 and TRBJ2-7; D gene ambiguous. TRBV23-1 qualifies as an ORF whose function is uncertain. V gave up 4 bases and J gave up 7 bases, with 17 bases separating them. The CDR3 sequence is 14 residues long.

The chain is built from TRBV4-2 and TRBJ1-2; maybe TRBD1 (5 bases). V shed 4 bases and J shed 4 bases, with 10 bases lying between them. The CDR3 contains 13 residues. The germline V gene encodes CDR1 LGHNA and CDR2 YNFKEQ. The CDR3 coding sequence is TGTGCCAGCAGCCCTGGGGGGGGCTATGGCTACACCTTC. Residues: CASSPGGGYGYTF.

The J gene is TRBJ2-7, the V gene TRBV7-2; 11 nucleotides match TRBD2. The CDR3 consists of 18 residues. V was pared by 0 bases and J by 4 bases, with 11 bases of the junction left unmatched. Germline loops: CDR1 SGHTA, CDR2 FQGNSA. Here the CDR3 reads CASSLAASGRLRPYEQYF. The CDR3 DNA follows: TGTGCCAGCAGCTTAGCGGCTAGCGGGAGGCTCCGCCCATACGAGCAGTACTTC.

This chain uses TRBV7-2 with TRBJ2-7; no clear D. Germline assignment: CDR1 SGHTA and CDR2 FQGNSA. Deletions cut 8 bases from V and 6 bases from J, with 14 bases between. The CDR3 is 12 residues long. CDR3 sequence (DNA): TGTGCCAGCCACGAGCAGGTTCTCGAGCAGTACTTC. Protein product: CASHEQVLEQYF.

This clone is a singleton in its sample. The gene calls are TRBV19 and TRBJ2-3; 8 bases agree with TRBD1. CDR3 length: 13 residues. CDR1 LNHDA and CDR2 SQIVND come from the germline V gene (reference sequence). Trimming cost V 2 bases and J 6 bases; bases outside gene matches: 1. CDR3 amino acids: CASSIRDRDTQYF. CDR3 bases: TGTGCCAGTAGTATACGGGACAGGGATACGCAGTATTTT.

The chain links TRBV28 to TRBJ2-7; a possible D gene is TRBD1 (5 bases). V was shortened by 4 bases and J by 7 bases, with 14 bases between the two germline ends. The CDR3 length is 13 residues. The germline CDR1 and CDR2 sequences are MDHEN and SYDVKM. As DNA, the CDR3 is TGTGCCAGCAGTTGGACAATCGGTATGGAGCAGTACTTC. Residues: CASSWTIGMEQYF.

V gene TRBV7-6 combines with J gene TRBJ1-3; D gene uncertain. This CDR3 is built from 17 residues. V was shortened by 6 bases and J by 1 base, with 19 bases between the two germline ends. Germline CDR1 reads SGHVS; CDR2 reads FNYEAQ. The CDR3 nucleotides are TGTGCCAGCAGTTGGGCCCCGGGGTCTAAGTCTGGAAACACCATATATTTT. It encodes CASSWAPGSKSGNTIYF.

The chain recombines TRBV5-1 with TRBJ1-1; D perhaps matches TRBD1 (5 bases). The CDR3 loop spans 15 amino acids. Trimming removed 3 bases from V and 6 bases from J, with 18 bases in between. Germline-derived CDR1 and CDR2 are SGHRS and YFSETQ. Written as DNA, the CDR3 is TGCGCCAGCAGCTCACTACAGGCGACGCTCGCTGAAGCTTTCTTT. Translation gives CASSSLQATLAEAFF.

The CDR3 region is CASSPPSGELFF. The CDR3 DNA reads TGTGCCAGCTCACCACCGAGCGGGGAGCTGTTTTTT. The genes are TRBV18 and TRBJ2-2; D remains unclear. The CDR3 has 12 amino acids. Germline V gene data show CDR1 as KGHSH and CDR2 as LQKENI. V shed 0 bases and J shed 7 bases, with 3 bases lying between them.

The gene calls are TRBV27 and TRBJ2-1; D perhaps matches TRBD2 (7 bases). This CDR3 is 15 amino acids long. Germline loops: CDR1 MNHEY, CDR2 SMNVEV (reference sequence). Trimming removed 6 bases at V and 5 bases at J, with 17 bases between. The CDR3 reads CASSLSRGAHNEQFF. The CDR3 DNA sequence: TGTGCCAGCAGCCTGTCTCGGGGGGCCCACAATGAGCAGTTCTTC.

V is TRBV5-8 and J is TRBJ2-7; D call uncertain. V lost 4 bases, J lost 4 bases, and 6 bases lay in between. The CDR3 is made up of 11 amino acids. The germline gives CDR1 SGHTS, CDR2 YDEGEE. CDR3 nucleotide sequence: TGTGCCAGCAGCCCGAAGTACGAGCAGTACTTC. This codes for CASSPKYEQYF.

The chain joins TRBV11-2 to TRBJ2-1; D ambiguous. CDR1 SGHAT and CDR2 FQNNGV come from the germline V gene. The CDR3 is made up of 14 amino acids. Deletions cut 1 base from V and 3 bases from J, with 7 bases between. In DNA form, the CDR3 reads TGTGCCAGCAGCTTAGGTGGGGTCTACAATGAGCAGTTCTTC. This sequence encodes CASSLGGVYNEQFF.

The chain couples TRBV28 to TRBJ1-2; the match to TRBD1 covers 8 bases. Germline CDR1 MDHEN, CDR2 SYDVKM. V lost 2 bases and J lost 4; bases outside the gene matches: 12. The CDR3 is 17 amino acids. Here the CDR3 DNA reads TGTGCCAGCAGTTTAGCCCTAATAGGACAGGGCGGCTATGGCTACACCTTC. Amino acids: CASSLALIGQGGYGYTF.

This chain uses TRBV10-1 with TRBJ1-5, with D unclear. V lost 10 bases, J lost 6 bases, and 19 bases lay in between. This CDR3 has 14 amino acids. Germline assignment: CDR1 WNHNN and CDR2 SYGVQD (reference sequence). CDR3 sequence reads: CATPNDQPRQPQHF. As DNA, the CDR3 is TGCGCCACCCCTAACGACCAACCCCGTCAGCCCCAGCATTTT.

The CDR3 spells CASNSLAGPTYEQYF. The CDR3 DNA follows: TGTGCCAGTAACTCCCTGGCAGGCCCCACCTACGAGCAGTACTTC. The chain uses TRBV19 and TRBJ2-7, with D uncertain. This CDR3 contains 15 residues. Trimming left V 7 bases short and J 2 bases short, with 18 bases between. Germline lookup yields CDR1 LNHDA and CDR2 SQIVND (reference sequence).

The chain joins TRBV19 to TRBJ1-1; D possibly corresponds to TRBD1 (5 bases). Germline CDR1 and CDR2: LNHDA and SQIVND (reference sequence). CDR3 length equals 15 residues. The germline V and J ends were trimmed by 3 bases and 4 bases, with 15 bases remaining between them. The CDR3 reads CASSMSGRWGTEAFF. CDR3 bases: TGTGCCAGTAGTATGTCAGGGAGGTGGGGCACTGAAGCTTTCTTT.